What follows are 12 T cell receptor beta chains derived from one specimen sequenced in a study of cytomegalovirus exposure and HLA in healthy donors (dated by TCRdb to the late 2010s). The library came from the immunoSEQ multiplex PCR assay. Held by TCRdb, this immuneACCESS table contains in-frame sequences only and omits some clones. Under half of the omission traces to an unresolved V gene where checked; the cause of the rest is unknown. For this sample there are about 150,000 clones; 85% to 90% appear just once. The ten largest clones capture over 5% of the sample. The specimen sequenced was PBMCs. The receptors were sampled from a woman aged 25 to 39 in good health and CMV-seropositive.

The chain has TRBV4-1 and TRBJ2-7; 9 positions agree with TRBD1. CDR3 length: 15 amino acids. Trimming at V came to 5 bases and at J to 2 bases, leaving 7 bases not matched to a gene. Germline V gene data show CDR1 as MGHRA and CDR2 as YSYEKL. CDR3 sequence (DNA): TGCGCCAGCAGCATTAGGACAGGGGAAACCTACGAGCAGTACTTC. It encodes CASSIRTGETYEQYF.

About this clone: Relative to the germline gene, one junction end is altered; a read error may explain this. This sequence joins TRBV7-7 and TRBJ2-2, with 9 bases lining up with TRBD1. The CDR3 is 14 residues long. Germline CDR1 and CDR2: SSHAT and FNYEAQ (reference sequence). The CDR3 sequence: CASSQDRGTGELFF. CDR3 nucleotide sequence: TGTGCTAGCAGCCAGGACAGGGGCACCGGGGAGCTGTTTTTT.

This clone was seen a few times. The chain is built from TRBV7-2 and TRBJ1-1, with D unresolved. V lost 6 bases, J lost 0 bases, and 8 bases lay in between. Per the germline V gene, CDR1 is SGHTA and CDR2 is FQGNSA. The CDR3 has 13 amino acids. CDR3 region: CASRRVMNTEAFF. The CDR3 DNA follows: TGTGCCAGCAGACGGGTCATGAACACTGAAGCTTTCTTT.

The chain is built from TRBV7-6 and TRBJ2-2; 8 bases agree with TRBD1. The CDR3 length is 18 residues. Germline CDR1 SGHVS, CDR2 FNYEAQ. The V and J ends lost 0 bases and 0 bases, in that order; junction bases with no gene match: 6. As DNA, the CDR3 is TGTGCCAGCAGCTTAGCGCCAGGGGGCCCCGCGAACACCGGGGAGCTGTTTTTT. Protein sequence: CASSLAPGGPANTGELFF.

This clone was seen only once. The V gene is TRBV6-1, the J gene TRBJ2-5, with a tentative D call TRBD2 (6 bases). V was cut by 8 bases and J by 2 bases, with 15 bases left in between. This CDR3 is built from 14 residues. From germline, CDR1 is MNHNS and CDR2 SASEGT. Here the CDR3 DNA reads TGTGCCAGCCAGACTAGTTGGGGACAAGAGACCCAGTACTTC. This sequence encodes CASQTSWGQETQYF.

This chain uses TRBV27 with TRBJ2-2; 13 positions agree with TRBD2. The CDR3 totals 17 residues. CDR1 and CDR2 (germline): MNHEY, SMNVEV (reference sequence). The V gene end was trimmed by 6 bases and the J gene end by 0 bases; junction bases not matched to a gene: 4. Here the CDR3 reads CASSRTSGRANTGELFF. The CDR3 DNA is TGTGCCAGCAGCAGGACTAGCGGGAGAGCGAACACCGGGGAGCTGTTTTTT.

V gene TRBV19 combines with J gene TRBJ2-7; tentative D call: TRBD1 (5 bases). The V gene lost 10 bases and the J gene lost 1 base, with 17 bases spanning the gap. CDR3 size: 14 residues. Germline lookup yields CDR1 LNHDA and CDR2 SQIVND (reference sequence). In DNA form, the CDR3 reads TGTGCCACCAAGGACACCTTACGATCCTACGAGCAGTACTTC. Amino acid sequence: CATKDTLRSYEQYF.

This rearrangement joins TRBV6-4 to TRBJ2-2; 13 bases map to TRBD2. V shed 9 bases and J 5 bases; nucleotides not matched to a gene: 6. The CDR3 contains 15 residues. CDR1 MRHNA and CDR2 SNTAGT come from the germline V gene. DNA for the CDR3: TGTGCCAGAAGGGGGACTAGCGGGACGACCGGGGAGCTGTTTTTT. Its protein is CARRGTSGTTGELFF.

V is TRBV27 and J is TRBJ2-2; TRBD1 is a possible D gene (5 bases). This CDR3 contains 15 residues. Germline V gene lookup returns CDR1 MNHEY and CDR2 SMNVEV (reference sequence). Trimming removed 6 bases at V and 6 bases at J, with 17 bases between. The CDR3 region has the DNA TGTGCCAGCAGCCTTACAGGACAAGGGTCCGGGGAGCTGTTTTTT. Residues: CASSLTGQGSGELFF.

The gene calls are TRBV18 and TRBJ1-1; weak D call: TRBD1 (6 bases). The V gene lost 6 bases and the J gene lost 0 bases, with 8 bases spanning the gap. CDR3 length: 13 residues. CDR1 and CDR2 (germline): KGHSH, LQKENI. The CDR3 DNA reads as TGTGCCAGCTCCTGGACAGTGAACACTGAAGCTTTCTTT. Translating gives CASSWTVNTEAFF.

This rearrangement joins TRBV27 to TRBJ1-1, with D possibly TRBD1 on 5 matching bases. This CDR3 spans 16 amino acids. Germline V gene lookup returns CDR1 MNHEY and CDR2 SMNVEV (reference sequence). Between the trimmed V and J ends, which lost 4 bases and 2 bases, there was a span of 17 bases. The CDR3 DNA is TGTGCCAGCAGTTGGGGGGTACGGCAAGTCAACACTGAAGCTTTCTTT. It is translated as CASSWGVRQVNTEAFF.

The chain couples TRBV28 to TRBJ1-5; 7 bases fit TRBD1. Trimming removed 6 bases from V and 2 bases from J; junction bases left unmatched: 4. CDR1 and CDR2 (germline): MDHEN, SYDVKM. The length of the CDR3 is 14 residues. CDR3 bases: TGTGCCAGCAGGTCAACAGGGGGCAATCAGCCCCAGCATTTT. Translation gives CASRSTGGNQPQHF.